What follows are 5 T cell receptor beta chains derived from one specimen sequenced in a study of shared clonotypes between healthy human individuals. Generated by immunoSEQ multiplex PCR, the TCRdb table keeps only in-frame clones and is missing some. The sample lists 2.3 million or so clones; 80% to 95% were seen once. Material for sequencing was naive CD4+ T cells from PBMCs. Subset indicated: CD45RA+ positively selected. These receptors all stem from a man aged 18-30 years in good health. Some clones in this sample may be carry-over from other donors' samples.

This clone is a singleton in its sample. The chain employs TRBV11-2 and TRBJ1-1; D not certain. V was shortened by 0 bases and J by 5 bases, with 10 bases between the two germline ends. The germline V gene encodes CDR1 SGHAT and CDR2 FQNNGV. This CDR3 comprises 14 residues. The CDR3 loop reads CASSLDGKGTEAFF. In DNA form, the CDR3 reads TGTGCCAGCAGCTTAGATGGTAAGGGTACTGAAGCTTTCTTT.

The rearrangement uses TRBV6-5 and TRBJ2-7; D possibly corresponds to TRBD1 (5 bases). The CDR3 length is 14 residues. Trimming cost V 2 bases and J 0 bases, with 8 bases left between them. Germline V gene sequence: CDR1 MNHEY, CDR2 SVGAGI. The CDR3 is CASSYAGLSYEQYF. As DNA, the CDR3 is TGTGCCAGCAGTTACGCAGGGCTCTCCTACGAGCAGTACTTC.

The chain couples TRBV5-6 to TRBJ1-2; D ambiguous. The germline CDR1 and CDR2 sequences are SGHDT and YYEEEE. This CDR3 is built from 12 residues. Trimming left V 4 bases short and J 5 bases short, with 9 bases between. The CDR3 coding sequence is TGTGCCAGCAGCACCGGGGTTTATGGCTACACCTTC. Translated: CASSTGVYGYTF.

This clone was seen only once. This chain uses TRBV7-8 with TRBJ1-2; TRBD1 matches 7 bases. V lost 1 base to trimming and J lost 8 bases; unmatched junction nucleotides: 7. The germline gives CDR1 SGHVS, CDR2 FQNEAQ. CDR3 size: 14 residues. The CDR3 here is CASSLVETGLGYTF. In DNA, the CDR3 is TGTGCCAGCAGCTTAGTCGAGACAGGGCTCGGCTACACCTTC.

The rearrangement links TRBV2 to TRBJ1-1; D may be TRBD1 (5 bases). The V end lost 6 bases, the J end lost 6 bases, and 14 bases lay between the germline ends. This CDR3 is 13 amino acids long. Germline V gene lookup returns CDR1 SNHLY and CDR2 FYNNEI. CDR3 amino acids: CASSLGTSPEAFF. The DNA of the CDR3 is TGTGCCAGCAGCTTAGGGACCTCACCTGAAGCTTTCTTT. Supplemented by reference TRBV2 and TRBJ1-1, the full variable domain reads EPEVTQTPSHQVTQMGQEVILRCVPISNHLYFYWYRQILGQKVEFLVSFYNNEISEKSEIFDDQFSVERPDGSNFTLKIRSTKLEDSAMYFCASSLGTSPEAFFGQGTRLTVV.